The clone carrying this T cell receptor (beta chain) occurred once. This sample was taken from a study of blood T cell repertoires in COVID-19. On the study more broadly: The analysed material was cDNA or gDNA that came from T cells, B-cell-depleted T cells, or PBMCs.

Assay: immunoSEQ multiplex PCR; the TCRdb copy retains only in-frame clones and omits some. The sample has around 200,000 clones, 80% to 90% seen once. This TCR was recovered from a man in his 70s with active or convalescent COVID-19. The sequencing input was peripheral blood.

The DNA of the CDR3 is TGTGCCAGCAGCGCAGTCGACAGGTCTGACTATGGCTACACCTTC. Amino acid sequence: CASSAVDRSDYGYTF. The chain has TRBV9 and TRBJ1-2, with a tentative D call TRBD1 (6 bases). This CDR3 spans 15 amino acids. Germline V gives CDR1 SGDLS, CDR2 YYNGEE. The V end lost 3 bases, the J end lost 3 bases, and 15 bases lay between the germline ends. Variable domain in full (rest from reference TRBV9 and TRBJ1-2): DSGVTQTPKHLITATGQRVTLRCSPRSGDLSVYWYQQSLDQGLQFLIQYYNGEERAKGNILERFSAQQFPDLHSELNLSSLELGDSALYFCASSAVDRSDYGYTFGSGTRLTVV.